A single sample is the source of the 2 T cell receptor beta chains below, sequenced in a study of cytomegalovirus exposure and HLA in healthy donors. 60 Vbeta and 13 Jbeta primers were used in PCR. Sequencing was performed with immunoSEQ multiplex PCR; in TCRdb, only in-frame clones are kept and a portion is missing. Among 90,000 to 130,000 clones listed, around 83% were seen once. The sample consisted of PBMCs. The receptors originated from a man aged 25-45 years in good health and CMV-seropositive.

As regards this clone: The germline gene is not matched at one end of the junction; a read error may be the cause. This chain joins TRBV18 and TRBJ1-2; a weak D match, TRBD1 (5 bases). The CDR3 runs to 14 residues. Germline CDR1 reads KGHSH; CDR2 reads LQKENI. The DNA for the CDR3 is TGTGCCAGCTCACCAAACACCCGCGACCTGGGGCCATGCTTC. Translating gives CASSPNTRDLGPCF.

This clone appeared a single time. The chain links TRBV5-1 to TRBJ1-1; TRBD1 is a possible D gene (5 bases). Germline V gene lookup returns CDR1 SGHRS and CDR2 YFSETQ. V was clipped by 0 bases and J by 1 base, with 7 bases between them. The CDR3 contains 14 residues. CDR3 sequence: CASSLAGRNTEAFF. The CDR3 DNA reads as TGCGCCAGCAGCTTGGCAGGGCGGAACACTGAAGCTTTCTTT.